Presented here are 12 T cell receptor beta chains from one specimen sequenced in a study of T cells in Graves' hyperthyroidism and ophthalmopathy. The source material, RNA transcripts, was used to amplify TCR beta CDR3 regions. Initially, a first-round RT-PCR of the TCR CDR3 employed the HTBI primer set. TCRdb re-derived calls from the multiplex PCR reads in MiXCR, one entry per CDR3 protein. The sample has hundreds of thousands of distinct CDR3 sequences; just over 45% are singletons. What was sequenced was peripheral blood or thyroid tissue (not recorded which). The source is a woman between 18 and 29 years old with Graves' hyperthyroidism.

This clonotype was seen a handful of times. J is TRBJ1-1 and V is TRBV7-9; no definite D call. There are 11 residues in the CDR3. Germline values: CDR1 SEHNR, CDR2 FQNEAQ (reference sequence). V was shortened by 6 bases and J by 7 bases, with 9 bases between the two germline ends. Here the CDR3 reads CASSHEVEAFF. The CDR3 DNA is TGTGCCAGCAGTCACGAGGTTGAAGCTTTCTTT.

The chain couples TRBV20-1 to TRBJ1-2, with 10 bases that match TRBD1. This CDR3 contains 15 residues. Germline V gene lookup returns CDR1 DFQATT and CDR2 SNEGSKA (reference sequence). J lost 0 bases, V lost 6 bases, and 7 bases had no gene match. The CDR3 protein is CSAEGQGTANYGYTF. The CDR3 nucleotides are TGCAGTGCGGAGGGACAGGGGACGGCTAACTATGGCTACACCTTC.

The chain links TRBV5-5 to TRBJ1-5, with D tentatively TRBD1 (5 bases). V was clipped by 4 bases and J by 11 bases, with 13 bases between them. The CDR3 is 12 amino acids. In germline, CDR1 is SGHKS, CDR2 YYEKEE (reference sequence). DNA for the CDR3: TGTGCCAGCAGCCAAGATGGGGCAGCCCAGCATTTT. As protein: CASSQDGAAQHF.

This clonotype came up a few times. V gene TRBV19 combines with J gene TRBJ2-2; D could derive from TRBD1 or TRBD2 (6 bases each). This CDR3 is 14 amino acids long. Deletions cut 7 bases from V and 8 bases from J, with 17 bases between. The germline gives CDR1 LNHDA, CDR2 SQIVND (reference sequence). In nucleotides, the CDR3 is TGTGCCAGTACCCTACCGGGGGCTAGGGGGGAGCTGTTTTTT. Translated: CASTLPGARGELFF.

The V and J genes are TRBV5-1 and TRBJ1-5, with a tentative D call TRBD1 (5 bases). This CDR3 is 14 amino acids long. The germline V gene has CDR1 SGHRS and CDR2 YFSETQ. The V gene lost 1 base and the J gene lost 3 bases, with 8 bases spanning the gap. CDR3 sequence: CASSLMGVNQPQHF. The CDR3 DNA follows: TGCGCCAGCAGCTTGATGGGGGTCAATCAGCCCCAGCATTTT.

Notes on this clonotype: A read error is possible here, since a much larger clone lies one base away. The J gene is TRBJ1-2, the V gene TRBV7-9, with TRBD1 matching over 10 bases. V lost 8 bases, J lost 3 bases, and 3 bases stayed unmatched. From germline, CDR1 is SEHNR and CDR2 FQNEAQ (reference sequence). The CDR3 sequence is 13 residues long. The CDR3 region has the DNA TGTGCCAGCGGAGGGACAGGGGACTATGGCTACACCTTC. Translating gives CASGGTGDYGYTF.

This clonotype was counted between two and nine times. CDR3 residues: CSAGTAGNTIYF. As DNA, the CDR3 is TGCAGTGCCGGGACAGCTGGAAACACCATATATTTT. The rearrangement joins TRBV20-1 to TRBJ1-3; 7 positions match TRBD1. Germline loops: CDR1 DFQATT, CDR2 SNEGSKA (reference sequence). CDR3 length: 12 amino acids. V gave up 6 bases and J gave up 2 bases; unmatched junction bases: 1.

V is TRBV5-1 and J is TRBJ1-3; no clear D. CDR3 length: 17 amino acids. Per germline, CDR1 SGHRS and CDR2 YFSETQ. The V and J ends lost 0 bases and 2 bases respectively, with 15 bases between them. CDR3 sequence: CASSLGAGNYAGNTIYF. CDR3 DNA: TGCGCCAGCAGCTTGGGCGCCGGGAACTATGCTGGAAACACCATATATTTT.

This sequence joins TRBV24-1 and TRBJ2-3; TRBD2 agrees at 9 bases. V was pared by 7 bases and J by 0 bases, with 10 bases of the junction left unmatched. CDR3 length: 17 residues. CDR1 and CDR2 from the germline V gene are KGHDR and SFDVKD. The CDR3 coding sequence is TGTGCCACCAGCGACTGGATAGCGGGAGCGAGCACAGATACGCAGTATTTT. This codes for CATSDWIAGASTDTQYF.

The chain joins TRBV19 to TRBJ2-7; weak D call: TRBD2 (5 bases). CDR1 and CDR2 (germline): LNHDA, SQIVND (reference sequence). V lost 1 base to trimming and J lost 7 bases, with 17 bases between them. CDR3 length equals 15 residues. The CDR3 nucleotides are TGTGCCAGTAGTATAGGTGGGAGTCCCTACAATGAGCAGTACTTC. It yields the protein CASSIGGSPYNEQYF.

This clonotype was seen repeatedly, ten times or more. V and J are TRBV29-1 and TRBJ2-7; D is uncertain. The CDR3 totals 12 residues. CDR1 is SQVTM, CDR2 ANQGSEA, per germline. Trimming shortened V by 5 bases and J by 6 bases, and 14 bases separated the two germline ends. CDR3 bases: TGCAGCGTTTTTGTAGGGCTGGGCGAGCAGTACTTC. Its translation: CSVFVGLGEQYF.

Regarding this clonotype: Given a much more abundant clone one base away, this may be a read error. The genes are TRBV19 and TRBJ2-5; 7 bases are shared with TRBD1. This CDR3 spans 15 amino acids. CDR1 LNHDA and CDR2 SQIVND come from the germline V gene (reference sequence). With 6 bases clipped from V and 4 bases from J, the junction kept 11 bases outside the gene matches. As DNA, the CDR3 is TGTGCCAGTAGCAACAGGGGCCACGAGGGAGAGACCCAGTACTTC. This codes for CASSNRGHEGETQYF.